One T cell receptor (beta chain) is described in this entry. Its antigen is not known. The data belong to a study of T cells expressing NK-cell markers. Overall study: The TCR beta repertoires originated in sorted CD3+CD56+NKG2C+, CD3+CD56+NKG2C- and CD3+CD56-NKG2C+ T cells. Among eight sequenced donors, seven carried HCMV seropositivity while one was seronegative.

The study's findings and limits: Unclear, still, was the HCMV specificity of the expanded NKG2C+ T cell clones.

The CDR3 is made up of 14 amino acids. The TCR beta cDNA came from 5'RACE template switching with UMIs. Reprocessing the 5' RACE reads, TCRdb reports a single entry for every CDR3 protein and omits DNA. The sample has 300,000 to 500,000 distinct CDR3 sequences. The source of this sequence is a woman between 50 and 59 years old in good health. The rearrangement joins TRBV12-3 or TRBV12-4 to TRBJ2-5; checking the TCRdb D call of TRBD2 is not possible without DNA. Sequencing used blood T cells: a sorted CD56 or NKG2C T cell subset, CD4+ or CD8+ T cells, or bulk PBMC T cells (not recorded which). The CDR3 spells CASTLGGAQETQYF.